Each of the 6 T cell receptor beta chains below was sequenced from the same sample in a study of vaccination and CD4 T cells after COVID-19. Sequencing of cultured CD4+ T cell DNA used the Oncomine TCR Beta short-read assay. TCRdb reprocessed the PCR reads via MiXCR and lists one record per CDR3 protein. Of about 15,000 distinct CDR3 sequences in the sample, approximately 60% were seen once. No antigen has been identified for these receptors. As for treatment: roughly 11-day PBMC culture with coronavirus spike peptide pools or control peptides (ViraFEST assay). Source material: CD4+ T cells from blood, cultured in vitro. The receptors come from a human donor who had recovered from COVID-19.

This chain joins TRBV28 and TRBJ2-1; no definite D call. Deletions cut 9 bases from V and 3 bases from J, with 39 bases between. The CDR3 sequence is 22 residues long. Germline CDR1 MDHEN, CDR2 SYDVKM. CDR3 loop: CASSPGPSSSSLRGRGYNEQFF. DNA of the CDR3: TGTGCCAGTAGTCCCGGCCCTTCCTCTTCTTCACTCCGCGGCCGCGGCTACAATGAGCAGTTCTTC.

The V gene is TRBV7-8, the J gene TRBJ2-1, with unresolved D. With 2 bases removed from V and 10 bases from J, the gap between germline ends came to 6 bases. This CDR3 has 11 residues. Germline CDR1 reads SGHVS; CDR2 reads FQNEAQ. CDR3 in amino acids: CASSLLGEQFF. CDR3 bases: TGTGCCAGCAGCTTACTTGGCGAGCAGTTCTTC.

In its sample, this clonotype was seen a few times. The chain joins TRBV27 to TRBJ1-6; possible D gene TRBD1, 5 bases. CDR3 length: 14 amino acids. Germline CDR1 MNHEY, CDR2 SMNVEV (reference sequence). V was shortened by 5 bases and J by 11 bases, with 16 bases between the two germline ends. Here the CDR3 reads CASSTYLRGAPLHF. The CDR3 nucleotides read TGTGCCAGCAGTACATATTTGCGGGGGGCACCCCTCCACTTT.

This rearrangement joins TRBV20-1 to TRBJ2-1; 12 bases align to TRBD2. This CDR3 contains 15 residues. With V trimmed by 2 bases and J by 4 bases, 3 bases remained unmatched. CDR1 and CDR2 from the germline V gene are DFQATT and SNEGSKA (reference sequence). The DNA for the CDR3 is TGCAGTGCTAGACCGGGACTAGCGGGTTACAATGAGCAGTTCTTC. Translated: CSARPGLAGYNEQFF.

Only a few counts were recorded for this clonotype. The chain is built from TRBV6-1 and TRBJ2-7; D uncertain. CDR1 and CDR2 (germline): MNHNS, SASEGT. The CDR3 loop spans 11 amino acids. Trimming removed 6 bases from V and 7 bases from J, with 10 bases in between. In DNA, the CDR3 is TGTGCCAGCAGCAGAGAAACGGAGCAGTACTTC. This encodes CASSRETEQYF.

In its sample, this clonotype was seen a few times. The V gene is TRBV6-2 or TRBV6-3, the J gene TRBJ2-7, with TRBD2 matching 9 bases. CDR3 length: 12 residues. The V segment lost 5 bases and the J segment 7 bases; nucleotides outside the gene matches: 3. Germline V CDR1 and CDR2: MNHEY, SVGEGT. CDR3 sequence: CASSRREGEQYF. CDR3 bases: TGTGCCAGCAGTAGGCGGGAGGGGGAGCAGTACTTC.